What follows are 4 T cell receptor beta chains derived from one specimen sequenced in a study of tumor-infiltrating lymphocytes in glioblastoma multiforme. TCR beta libraries were built from RNA through three nested multiplex PCR rounds using modified ARM-PCR. TCRdb re-derived calls from the multiplex PCR reads in MiXCR, one entry per CDR3 protein. The sample lists fewer than 25,000 distinct CDR3 sequences; just under 70% were seen once. The sequencing sample was made of peripheral blood. The receptors originated from a male donor with glioblastoma.

As concerns this clonotype: A read error may account for a junction end that differs from germline. The rearrangement links TRBV20-1 to TRBJ2-5, with D tentatively TRBD1 (5 bases). The CDR3 consists of 13 residues. Germline V gene sequence: CDR1 DFQATT, CDR2 SNEGSKA (reference sequence). In DNA form, the CDR3 reads TGCAGTGCTAGGGAAAGACAGCAAGTGACCCAGTACTTC. Its translation: CSARERQQVTQYF.

Comments on this clonotype: The germline gene is not matched at one end of the junction; a read error may be the cause. The chain carries TRBV11-2 and TRBJ2-1; TRBD2 aligns across 11 bases. CDR1 and CDR2 (germline): SGHAT, FQNNGV. The CDR3 runs to 14 residues. CDR3 DNA sequence: TGTGCCAGCAGGTTAGCGGGAGGGAAGAACAATGAGCAGTTC. Translated: CASRLAGGKNNEQF.

This clonotype was detected once. The gene calls are TRBV2 and TRBJ2-1, with TRBD2 identical over 11 bases. Per germline, CDR1 SNHLY and CDR2 FYNNEI. The CDR3 spans 18 residues. Unmatched junction bases numbered 6, after V lost 2 bases and J lost 0 bases. The CDR3 loop is CASSELAGGGSSYNEQFF. The CDR3 DNA sequence: TGTGCCAGCAGTGAACTAGCGGGAGGCGGTAGCTCCTACAATGAGCAGTTCTTC. The complete variable domain, with remaining parts taken from reference TRBV2 and TRBJ2-1, reads EPEVTQTPSHQVTQMGQEVILRCVPISNHLYFYWYRQILGQKVEFLVSFYNNEISEKSEIFDDQFSVERPDGSNFTLKIRSTKLEDSAMYFCASSELAGGGSSYNEQFFGPGTRLTVL.

V gene TRBV11-2 combines with J gene TRBJ2-7; D is possibly TRBD1 (5 bases). CDR3 length: 15 amino acids. The V gene lost 1 base and the J gene lost 4 bases, with 14 bases spanning the gap. The germline V gene encodes CDR1 SGHAT and CDR2 FQNNGV. DNA of the CDR3: TGTGCCAGCAGCTTAGTGAGTGGCAGGGCGTACGAGCAGTACTTC. Translating it yields CASSLVSGRAYEQYF. Based on the CDR3 plus reference TRBV11-2 and TRBJ2-7, the full variable domain is EAGVAQSPRYKIIEKRQSVAFWCNPISGHATLYWYQQILGQGPKLLIQFQNNGVVDDSQLPKDRFSAERLKGVDSTLKIQPAKLEDSAVYLCASSLVSGRAYEQYFGPGTRLTVT.